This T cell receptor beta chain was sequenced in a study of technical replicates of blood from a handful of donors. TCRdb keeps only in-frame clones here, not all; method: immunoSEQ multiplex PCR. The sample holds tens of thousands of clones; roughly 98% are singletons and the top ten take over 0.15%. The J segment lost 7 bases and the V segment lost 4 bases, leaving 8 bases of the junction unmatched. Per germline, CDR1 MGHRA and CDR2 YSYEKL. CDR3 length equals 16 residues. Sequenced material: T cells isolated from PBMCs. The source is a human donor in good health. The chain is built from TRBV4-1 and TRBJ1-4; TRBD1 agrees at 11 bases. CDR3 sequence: CASSRPGQGAAEKLFF. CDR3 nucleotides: TGCGCCAGCAGCCGGCCAGGACAGGGGGCGGCTGAAAAACTGTTTTTT.